This TCR beta chain was found in a study of vaccination effects on CD4 cells after COVID-19. This clone was picked up a small number of times. Its target is unknown. Study-wide points: Late after vaccination, infection- and vaccine-induced clones showed marked clonal contraction.

The length of the CDR3 is 18 residues. V was pared by 2 bases and J by 0 bases, with 16 bases between. CDR1 is SGHAT, CDR2 FQNNGV, per germline. ViraFEST assay sequencing came after antigen-specific CD4+ T cells were expanded with viral peptide pools. Having been cultured for 10 days, the cells underwent CD4+ T cell isolation. BNT162b2 vaccine or mRNA-1273 vaccine was given to participants in two doses. Vaccine recipients lacked prior SARS-CoV-2 infection and had negative nucleocapsid antibodies. Wells each received 2 million to 2.5 million PBMC, cultured with approximately 10 IU/ml IL-2 and approximately 10 ug/ml peptides. Half-medium replacement with IL-2 medium occurred on days 3 and 7. TCRdb's table, derived via immunoSEQ multiplex PCR, lists solely in-frame clones and lacks some. The sample records approximately 74,000 clones, more than 60% being singletons.

The specimen was CD4+ T cells from PBMCs cultured with HCoV-OC43 spike peptides, collected after COVID-19 vaccination. This sample's subset: HCoV-OC43 spike overlapping peptide pool stimulation. The chain carries TRBV11-2 and TRBJ2-2, with D unresolved. This TCR was recovered from a human donor who received a COVID-19 vaccine. CDR3 coding DNA: TGTGCCAGCAGCTTAAGGTGGGCCCCTAACACGAACACCGGGGAGCTGTTTTTT. It codes for CASSLRWAPNTNTGELFF.